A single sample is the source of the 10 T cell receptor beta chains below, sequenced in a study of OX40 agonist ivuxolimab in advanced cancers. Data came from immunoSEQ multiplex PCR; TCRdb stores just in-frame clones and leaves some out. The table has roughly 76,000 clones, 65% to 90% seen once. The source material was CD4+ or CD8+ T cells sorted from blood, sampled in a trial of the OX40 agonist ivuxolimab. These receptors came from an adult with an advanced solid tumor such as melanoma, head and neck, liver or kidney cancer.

CDR3 region: CASSVSGAATGELFF. In DNA form, the CDR3 reads TGTGCCAGCAGCGTTTCCGGTGCGGCCACCGGGGAGCTGTTTTTT. V gene TRBV9 combines with J gene TRBJ2-2, with D unresolved. Germline V lookup: CDR1 SGDLS, CDR2 YYNGEE. The CDR3 has 15 amino acids. V lost 2 bases to trimming and J lost 4 bases, with 12 bases between them.

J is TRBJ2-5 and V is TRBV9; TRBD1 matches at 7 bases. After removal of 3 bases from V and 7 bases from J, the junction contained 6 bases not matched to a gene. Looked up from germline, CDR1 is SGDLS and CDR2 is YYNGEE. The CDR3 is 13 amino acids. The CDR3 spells CASSETGKGTQYF. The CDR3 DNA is TGTGCCAGCAGCGAGACAGGGAAAGGGACCCAGTACTTC.

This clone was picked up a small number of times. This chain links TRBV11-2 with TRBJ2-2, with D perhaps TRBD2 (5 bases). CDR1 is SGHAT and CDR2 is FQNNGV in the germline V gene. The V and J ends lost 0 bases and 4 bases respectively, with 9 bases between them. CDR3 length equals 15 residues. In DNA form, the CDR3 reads TGTGCCAGCAGCTTAGAACCCGGGGTCACCGGGGAGCTGTTTTTT. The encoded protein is CASSLEPGVTGELFF.

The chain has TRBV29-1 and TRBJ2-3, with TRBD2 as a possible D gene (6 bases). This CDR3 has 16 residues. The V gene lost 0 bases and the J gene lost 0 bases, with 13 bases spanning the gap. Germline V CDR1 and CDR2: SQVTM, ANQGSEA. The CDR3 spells CSVEDRLVTSTDTQYF. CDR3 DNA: TGCAGCGTTGAAGACCGACTAGTGACTAGCACAGATACGCAGTATTTT.

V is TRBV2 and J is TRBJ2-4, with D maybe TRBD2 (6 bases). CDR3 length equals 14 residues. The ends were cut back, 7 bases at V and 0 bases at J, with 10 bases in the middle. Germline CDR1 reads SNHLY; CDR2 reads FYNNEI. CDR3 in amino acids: CASIPGEAKNIQYF. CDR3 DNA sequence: TGTGCCAGCATCCCGGGGGAAGCCAAAAACATTCAGTACTTC.

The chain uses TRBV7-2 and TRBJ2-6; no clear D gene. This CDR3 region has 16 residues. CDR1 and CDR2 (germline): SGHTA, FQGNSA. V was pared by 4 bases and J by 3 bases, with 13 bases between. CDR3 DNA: TGTGCCAGCAGCTACGTGGGCGCGTATGGGGCCAACGTCCTGACTTTC. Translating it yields CASSYVGAYGANVLTF.

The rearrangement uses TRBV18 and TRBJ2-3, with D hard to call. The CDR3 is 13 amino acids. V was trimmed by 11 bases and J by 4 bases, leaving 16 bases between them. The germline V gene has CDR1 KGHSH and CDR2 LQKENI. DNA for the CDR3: TGTGCCGCAGGACGGGCCCTCGCAGATACGCAGTATTTT. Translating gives CAAGRALADTQYF.

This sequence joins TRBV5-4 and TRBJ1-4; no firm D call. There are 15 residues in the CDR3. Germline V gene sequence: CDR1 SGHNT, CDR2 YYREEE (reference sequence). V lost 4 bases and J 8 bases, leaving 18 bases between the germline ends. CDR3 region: CASSQETGRTEKLFF. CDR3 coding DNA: TGTGCCAGCAGCCAAGAGACCGGACGGACGGAAAAACTGTTTTTT.

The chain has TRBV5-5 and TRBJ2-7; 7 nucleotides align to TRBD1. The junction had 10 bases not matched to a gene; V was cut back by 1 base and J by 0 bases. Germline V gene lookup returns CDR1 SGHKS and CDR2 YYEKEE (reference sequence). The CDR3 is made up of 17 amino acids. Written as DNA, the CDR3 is TGTGCCAGCAGCTTGAAAGCTGGGACAGAGATCTCCTACGAGCAGTACTTC. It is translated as CASSLKAGTEISYEQYF.

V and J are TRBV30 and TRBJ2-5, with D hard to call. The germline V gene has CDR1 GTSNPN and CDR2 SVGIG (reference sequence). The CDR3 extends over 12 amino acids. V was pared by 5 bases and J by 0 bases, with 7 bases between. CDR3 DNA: TGTGCCTGGGCAGGTTACCAAGAGACCCAGTACTTC. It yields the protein CAWAGYQETQYF.